One sample yielded the 22 T cell receptor beta chains listed below, sequenced in a study of cytomegalovirus exposure and HLA in healthy donors. The PCR made use of 60 Vbeta and 13 Jbeta primers. Clones were read by immunoSEQ multiplex PCR, and TCRdb kept only the in-frame ones, dropping some. The profile shows fewer than 120,000 clones, around 85% of them singletons. Sequencing was done on a sample of PBMCs. The source of these receptors is a man younger than 40 in good health and CMV-seropositive.

V usage is TRBV27 and J usage is TRBJ2-3; D unresolved. V lost 0 bases, J lost 2 bases, and 6 bases lay in between. The CDR3 is made up of 14 amino acids. Germline V CDR1 and CDR2: MNHEY, SMNVEV (reference sequence). Written as DNA, the CDR3 is TGTGCCAGCAGTTTATCGTTGTACACAGATACGCAGTATTTT. It specifies CASSLSLYTDTQYF.

CDR3: CATSRDISRTKETQYF. CDR3 nucleotide sequence: TGTGCCACCAGCAGAGATATTTCCAGGACTAAAGAGACCCAGTACTTC. V and J are TRBV15 and TRBJ2-5; tentative D call: TRBD2 (6 bases). Between the trimmed V and J ends, which lost 0 bases and 3 bases, there was a span of 14 bases. The CDR3 spans 16 residues. Germline V gene sequence: CDR1 LNHNV, CDR2 YYDKDF (reference sequence).

The chain combines TRBV5-6 with TRBJ1-1; the match to TRBD1 covers 9 bases. The CDR3 length is 13 residues. Unmatched junction bases numbered 8, after V lost 3 bases and J lost 11 bases. Germline CDR1 reads SGHDT; CDR2 reads YYEEEE. The CDR3 DNA is TGTGCCAGCAGCTCCGGGACAGGGCTGAAGGCTTTCTTT. Translated: CASSSGTGLKAFF.

The chain employs TRBV27 and TRBJ2-7; TRBD1 agrees at 8 bases. This CDR3 region has 14 residues. V lost 5 bases, J lost 1 base, and 4 bases stayed unmatched. Germline loops: CDR1 MNHEY, CDR2 SMNVEV (reference sequence). The CDR3 spells CASSVTGGSYEQYF. CDR3 coding DNA: TGTGCCAGCAGTGTCACAGGGGGGTCCTACGAGCAGTACTTC.

This clone came up many times. This chain connects TRBV5-1 to TRBJ2-2; a possible D gene is TRBD1 (5 bases). Germline CDR1 and CDR2: SGHRS and YFSETQ. This CDR3 has 14 residues. V was shortened by 2 bases and J by 1 base, with 6 bases between the two germline ends. The CDR3 loop reads CASSFQGNTGELFF. CDR3 sequence (DNA): TGCGCCAGCAGCTTTCAGGGGAACACCGGGGAGCTGTTTTTT.

In DNA, the CDR3 is TGTGCCAGCAGCGCCCGGGGTAGCGGGGGAATCACAGATACGCAGTATTTT. Its protein product is CASSARGSGGITDTQYF. The chain joins TRBV7-8 to TRBJ2-3; 9 nucleotides match TRBD2. CDR3 length equals 17 residues. Germline V gene lookup returns CDR1 SGHVS and CDR2 FQNEAQ. The V and J ends lost 5 bases and 2 bases, in that order; junction bases with no gene match: 11. The variable domain in full, with the rest retrieved from reference TRBV7-8 and TRBJ2-3, is GAGVSQSPRYKVAKRGQDVALRCDPISGHVSLFWYQQALGQGPEFLTYFQNEAQLDKSGLPSDRFFAERPEGSVSTLKIQRTQQEDSAVYLCASSARGSGGITDTQYFGPGTRLTVL.

This clone occurred a few times. This rearrangement joins TRBV7-3 to TRBJ2-2; 10 bases fit TRBD2. There are 15 residues in the CDR3. The V gene's germline CDR1 is SGHTA and CDR2 FQGTGA. The J segment lost 7 bases and the V segment lost 1 base, leaving 3 bases of the junction unmatched. CDR3 sequence (DNA): TGTGCCAGCAGCTTAAGGCTAGCGGGGGTCGGGGAGCTGTTTTTT. Translating it yields CASSLRLAGVGELFF.

V gene TRBV5-1 combines with J gene TRBJ2-1, with 7 bases aligning to TRBD1. Germline CDR1 reads SGHRS; CDR2 reads YFSETQ. There are 15 residues in the CDR3. V lost 0 bases and J lost 9; bases outside the gene matches: 9. CDR3 in amino acids: CASSLGQGFLGEQFF. Here the CDR3 DNA reads TGCGCCAGCAGCTTGGGACAGGGTTTTTTAGGTGAGCAGTTCTTC.

The rearrangement joins TRBV18 to TRBJ1-1, with 7 bases lining up with TRBD1. This CDR3 contains 17 residues. The germline V gene has CDR1 KGHSH and CDR2 LQKENI. The J segment lost 3 bases and the V segment lost 3 bases, leaving 13 bases of the junction unmatched. CDR3 in DNA: TGTGCCAGCTCACCCCAGAACTCCGGACAGGCCTACACTGAAGCTTTCTTT. It specifies CASSPQNSGQAYTEAFF.

The chain couples TRBV18 to TRBJ1-1; D gene uncertain. This CDR3 spans 14 amino acids. The germline V gene has CDR1 KGHSH and CDR2 LQKENI. V lost 5 bases to trimming and J lost 0 bases, with 10 bases between them. CDR3 coding DNA: TGTGCCAGCTCATCCAAGACATTGAACACTGAAGCTTTCTTT. This encodes CASSSKTLNTEAFF.

The chain is built from TRBV5-1 and TRBJ1-1; D remains ambiguous. The V end lost 8 bases, the J end lost 1 base, and 15 bases lay between the germline ends. This CDR3 region has 14 residues. Looked up from germline, CDR1 is SGHRS and CDR2 is YFSETQ. The CDR3 loop is CASSPLTSNTEAFF. The CDR3 DNA sequence: TGCGCCAGTAGCCCTTTGACATCGAACACTGAAGCTTTCTTT.

This clone has only one observation. The chain employs TRBV19 and TRBJ1-6; D remains ambiguous. Germline V gene sequence: CDR1 LNHDA, CDR2 SQIVND (reference sequence). This CDR3 contains 12 residues. The V and J ends lost 5 bases and 7 bases respectively, with 6 bases between them. The CDR3 region is CASSPQNSPLHF. CDR3 coding DNA: TGTGCCAGTAGTCCGCAGAATTCACCCCTCCACTTT.

The chain links TRBV27 to TRBJ2-3, with D maybe TRBD2 (6 bases). V was pared by 3 bases and J by 5 bases, with 6 bases between. The CDR3 is 12 amino acids. Germline CDR1 is MNHEY and CDR2 is SMNVEV (reference sequence). The CDR3: CASSFSGDTQYF. In DNA form, the CDR3 reads TGTGCCAGCAGTTTTAGCGGAGATACGCAGTATTTT.

This clone was counted between two and nine times. J is TRBJ2-5 and V is TRBV12-5, with 7 bases that match TRBD2. The V gene's germline CDR1 is LGHNT and CDR2 FRNRAP. V was clipped by 5 bases and J by 5 bases; unmatched bases: 8. The CDR3 has 14 amino acids. The CDR3 nucleotides read TGTGCTAGTGGTCCAGTTAATAGCGGGGAGACCCAGTACTTC. Protein sequence: CASGPVNSGETQYF. Full variable domain (remainder filled in from reference TRBV12-5 and TRBJ2-5): DARVTQTPRHKVTEMGQEVTMRCQPILGHNTVFWYRQTMMQGLELLAYFRNRAPLDDSGMPKDRFSAEMPDATLATLKIQPSEPRDSAVYFCASGPVNSGETQYFGPGTRLLVL.

The J gene is TRBJ2-3, the V gene TRBV4-1; 11 bases align to TRBD2. The CDR3 consists of 17 residues. Germline V CDR1 and CDR2: MGHRA, YSYEKL. J lost 2 bases, V lost 1 base, and 5 bases had no gene match. CDR3 nucleotide sequence: TGCGCCAGCAGCCAAGTATTAGCGGGGGGGCCCACAGATACGCAGTATTTT. The encoded protein is CASSQVLAGGPTDTQYF.

This chain uses TRBV19 with TRBJ2-1; 7 nucleotides align to TRBD2. The J segment lost 0 bases and the V segment lost 5 bases, leaving 7 bases of the junction unmatched. Germline V CDR1 and CDR2: LNHDA, SQIVND (reference sequence). The CDR3 runs 16 residues. DNA for the CDR3: TGTGCCAGTAGTTTTCGGGGAGGGAGCTCCTACAATGAGCAGTTCTTC. Encoded protein: CASSFRGGSSYNEQFF.

The CDR3 reads CASSSRGSAYNEQFF. CDR3 DNA sequence: TGTGCCAGCAGCTCCCGGGGGAGCGCCTACAATGAGCAGTTCTTC. This chain links TRBV7-9 with TRBJ2-1; TRBD2 might be the D (6 bases). CDR1 and CDR2 (germline): SEHNR, FQNEAQ (reference sequence). The CDR3 loop spans 15 amino acids. V was shortened by 4 bases and J by 2 bases, with 12 bases between the two germline ends.

The J gene is TRBJ2-7, the V gene TRBV7-8; D is unclear. V was shortened by 5 bases and J by 1 base, with 9 bases between the two germline ends. Germline loops: CDR1 SGHVS, CDR2 FQNEAQ. The CDR3 consists of 13 residues. The CDR3 loop is CASSLFRSYEQYF. The CDR3 region has the DNA TGTGCCAGCAGCCTCTTCAGGTCCTACGAGCAGTACTTC.

The chain carries TRBV9 and TRBJ2-1; D uncertain. Germline V CDR1 and CDR2: SGDLS, YYNGEE. V gave up 0 bases and J gave up 8 bases, with 12 bases separating them. The CDR3 is made up of 14 amino acids. CDR3 in amino acids: CASSVEGGSDEQFF. For the CDR3, the DNA is TGTGCCAGCAGCGTAGAAGGCGGATCAGATGAGCAGTTCTTC.

The chain couples TRBV6-5 to TRBJ1-1, with 7 nucleotides matching TRBD1. In germline, CDR1 is MNHEY, CDR2 SVGAGI. The trim removed 2 bases at V and 7 bases at J, leaving 10 bases unmatched. The CDR3 is 15 residues long. The CDR3 DNA follows: TGTGCCAGCAGTTACCGTCGGACAGGTTTCTTTGAAGCTTTCTTT. It is translated as CASSYRRTGFFEAFF.

This rearrangement joins TRBV19 to TRBJ1-1, with D unresolved. Deletions cut 10 bases from V and 6 bases from J, with 18 bases between. CDR3 length: 13 amino acids. Germline lookup yields CDR1 LNHDA and CDR2 SQIVND (reference sequence). The CDR3, as DNA: TGTGCCACTTACCGAGGGTCACCACCTGAAGCTTTCTTT. Protein sequence: CATYRGSPPEAFF.

This clone was detected only a few times. The genes are TRBV4-1 and TRBJ1-1; D remains unclear. V was cut by 4 bases and J by 6 bases, with 12 bases left in between. The CDR3 consists of 13 residues. Germline V gene lookup returns CDR1 MGHRA and CDR2 YSYEKL. CDR3: CASSREHRAEAFF. The CDR3 nucleotides are TGCGCCAGCAGCCGGGAGCATCGAGCTGAAGCTTTCTTT.